The next 26 T cell receptor beta chains were all read from a single sample in a study of cytomegalovirus exposure and HLA in healthy donors. PCR was performed using 60 Vbeta and 13 Jbeta primers. Using immunoSEQ multiplex PCR, the repertoire was profiled, and TCRdb retains in-frame clones only, with some absent. The sample lists 60,000 to 75,000 clones; 60% to 80% were seen once. The sequenced material came from PBMCs. The receptors here all came from a young woman in good health and CMV-seropositive.

In this sample, this clone turned up once. The V call is TRBV18, the J call TRBJ1-2; no clear D gene. Germline-derived CDR1 and CDR2 are KGHSH and LQKENI. The CDR3 extends over 15 amino acids. The V end was cut by 2 bases, the J end by 2 bases, with 12 bases between. The CDR3, as DNA: TGTGCCAGCTCACCAATAGACCGACAAAACTATGGCTACACCTTC. It is translated as CASSPIDRQNYGYTF.

This sequence joins TRBV5-1 and TRBJ1-5, with D perhaps TRBD1 (6 bases). V dropped 5 bases and J dropped 4 bases, with 10 bases sitting between them. Per the germline V gene, CDR1 is SGHRS and CDR2 is YFSETQ. This CDR3 comprises 13 residues. The CDR3 DNA reads as TGCGCCAGCAGTTTGCAGGGGAATCAGCCCCAGCATTTT. The encoded protein is CASSLQGNQPQHF.

The V and J genes are TRBV4-1 and TRBJ1-1, with 7 bases aligning to TRBD1. Germline V gene data show CDR1 as MGHRA and CDR2 as YSYEKL. V shed 0 bases, J shed 1 base, and the junction held 5 bases outside the gene matches. This CDR3 has 16 amino acids. Written as DNA, the CDR3 is TGCGCCAGCAGCCAAGATCCGGGACAGAGGAACACTGAAGCTTTCTTT. It is translated as CASSQDPGQRNTEAFF.

V and J are TRBV29-1 and TRBJ2-3, with D possibly being TRBD1 (6 bases). The CDR3 is 13 amino acids. V lost 4 bases to trimming and J lost 3 bases, with 11 bases between them. Looked up from germline, CDR1 is SQVTM and CDR2 is ANQGSEA. CDR3 residues: CSVGQQGTDTQYF. The CDR3 nucleotides are TGCAGCGTTGGGCAGCAGGGGACAGATACGCAGTATTTT.

V usage is TRBV5-1 and J usage is TRBJ1-1, with TRBD1 identical over 10 bases. Per germline, CDR1 SGHRS and CDR2 YFSETQ. The CDR3 extends over 15 amino acids. V gave up 1 base and J gave up 10 bases; unmatched junction bases: 10. The CDR3 sequence is CASSLLTGGALGAFF. The CDR3 bases are TGCGCCAGCAGCTTGTTGACAGGGGGCGCGTTGGGAGCTTTCTTT.

The V and J genes are TRBV6-4 and TRBJ2-3; 10 bases agree with TRBD2. The V gene's germline CDR1 is MRHNA and CDR2 SNTAGT. V trimming: 3 bases; J trimming: 2 bases; junction bases outside the gene matches: 2. The CDR3 runs to 15 residues. The CDR3 DNA sequence: TGTGCCAGCAGTGAGGGACTAGCGTTCACAGATACGCAGTATTTT. Encoded protein: CASSEGLAFTDTQYF.

The chain carries TRBV5-1 and TRBJ1-3; D unresolved. The ends were cut back, 4 bases at V and 4 bases at J, with 12 bases in the middle. The germline V gene encodes CDR1 SGHRS and CDR2 YFSETQ. The CDR3 sequence is 14 residues long. The CDR3 nucleotides read TGCGCCAGCAGCGATCAGTCACAAGGAAACACCATATATTTT. Translating gives CASSDQSQGNTIYF.

The chain recombines TRBV28 with TRBJ2-1; D is undetermined. The CDR3 runs to 15 residues. Germline V gene lookup returns CDR1 MDHEN and CDR2 SYDVKM. Trimming cost V 3 bases and J 2 bases, with 11 bases left between them. The CDR3 spells CASSLYQIPYNEQFF. The CDR3 nucleotides are TGTGCCAGCAGTTTGTACCAGATTCCCTACAATGAGCAGTTCTTC. The whole variable domain, remainder taken from reference TRBV28 and TRBJ2-1, is DVKVTQSSRYLVKRTGEKVFLECVQDMDHENMFWYRQDPGLGLRLIYFSYDVKMKEKGDIPEGYSVSREKKERFSLILESASTNQTSMYLCASSLYQIPYNEQFFGPGTRLTVL.

The chain employs TRBV28 and TRBJ2-5; D may be TRBD1 (5 bases). V was clipped by 2 bases and J by 2 bases, with 9 bases between them. The CDR3 is 14 residues long. Germline CDR1 MDHEN, CDR2 SYDVKM. DNA for the CDR3: TGTGCCAGCAGTTTAACAGGATTGCAAGAGACCCAGTACTTC. Translation gives CASSLTGLQETQYF.

This chain links TRBV7-2 with TRBJ1-2; 7 bases agree with TRBD1. The junction had 10 bases not matched to a gene; V was cut back by 5 bases and J by 4 bases. Germline CDR1 reads SGHTA; CDR2 reads FQGNSA. The CDR3 is 15 residues long. For the CDR3, the DNA is TGTGCCAGCAGCCCTGCCAGGGGGTCTTCCTATGGCTACACCTTC. Its protein is CASSPARGSSYGYTF.

The rearrangement uses TRBV5-4 and TRBJ2-7, with D perhaps matching TRBD1 (5 bases). The germline V and J ends were trimmed by 2 bases and 3 bases, with 12 bases remaining between them. Germline V gives CDR1 SGHNT, CDR2 YYREEE (reference sequence). The CDR3 loop spans 14 amino acids. CDR3 DNA: TGTGCCAGCAGCTTACTACCGGACAACTACGAGCAGTACTTC. Protein sequence: CASSLLPDNYEQYF.

This sequence joins TRBV5-1 and TRBJ1-1; weak D call: TRBD1 (5 bases). CDR3 size: 16 residues. Germline V CDR1 and CDR2: SGHRS, YFSETQ. The germline V and J ends were trimmed by 0 bases and 1 base, with 13 bases remaining between them. The CDR3 is CASSLAAGRTNTEAFF. The CDR3 nucleotides are TGCGCCAGCAGCTTGGCGGCGGGACGGACGAACACTGAAGCTTTCTTT.

The chain combines TRBV30 with TRBJ2-5; no firm D call. Trimming stripped 4 bases from V and 4 bases from J, with 7 bases between. CDR1 is GTSNPN, CDR2 SVGIG, per germline (reference sequence). The CDR3 has 11 residues. The CDR3 region is CAWIMRETQYF. The CDR3 nucleotides read TGTGCCTGGATTATGAGAGAGACCCAGTACTTC.

The sample holds a few counts of this clone. The chain couples TRBV15 to TRBJ2-1; 8 bases are shared with TRBD2. Germline-derived CDR1 and CDR2 are LNHNV and YYDKDF (reference sequence). V lost 0 bases, J lost 8 bases, and 6 bases stayed unmatched. This CDR3 region has 15 residues. CDR3 nucleotides: TGTGCCACCAGCAGAGAAGCGACTAGCGCCCATGAGCAGTTCTTC. It specifies CATSREATSAHEQFF.

This sequence joins TRBV6-6 and TRBJ2-4, with 9 bases matching TRBD1. The CDR3 has 15 amino acids. J was trimmed by 6 bases and V by 6 bases; bases with no gene match: 9. Germline V lookup: CDR1 MNHNY, CDR2 SVGAGI (reference sequence). CDR3 nucleotides: TGTGCCAGCAGGCCCCGGGACAGGGTGTTAAACATTCAGTACTTC. Protein: CASRPRDRVLNIQYF.

This chain links TRBV29-1 with TRBJ1-1, with 10 bases aligning to TRBD1. CDR3 length equals 12 residues. Trimming took 6 bases from V and 11 from J; bases not matched to a gene: 9. Germline V CDR1 and CDR2: SQVTM, ANQGSEA. The CDR3 is CSVTGTGAMAFF. Written as DNA, the CDR3 is TGCAGCGTGACCGGGACAGGGGCTATGGCTTTCTTT.

The chain links TRBV10-2 to TRBJ1-3, with D possibly TRBD1 on 6 matching bases. The CDR3 sequence is 15 residues long. V was trimmed by 2 bases and J by 0 bases, leaving 8 bases between them. Per germline, CDR1 WSHSY and CDR2 SAAADI. The CDR3 spells CASSELGASGNTIYF. CDR3 DNA: TGCGCCAGCAGTGAGCTGGGGGCCTCTGGAAACACCATATATTTT.

This clone was detected only a few times. This chain connects TRBV28 to TRBJ1-2, with 7 bases identical to TRBD1. This CDR3 has 12 amino acids. The J segment lost 6 bases and the V segment lost 6 bases, leaving 4 bases of the junction unmatched. Germline V CDR1 and CDR2: MDHEN, SYDVKM. The CDR3 DNA reads as TGTGCCAGCAGGACGACAGGGCATGGCTACACCTTC. Translated, it gives CASRTTGHGYTF.

This clone was seen only a few times. V and J are TRBV5-1 and TRBJ1-3; weak D call: TRBD1 (5 bases). V gave up 0 bases and J gave up 8 bases, with 15 bases separating them. Germline V gene lookup returns CDR1 SGHRS and CDR2 YFSETQ. This CDR3 has 15 residues. The CDR3 loop is CASSLAVGSRDTIYF. The CDR3 nucleotides are TGCGCCAGCAGCTTGGCGGTCGGCAGCAGGGACACCATATATTTT. Complete variable domain (other parts from reference TRBV5-1 and TRBJ1-3): KAGVTQTPRYLIKTRGQQVTLSCSPISGHRSVSWYQQTPGQGLQFLFEYFSETQRNKGNFPGRFSGRQFSNSRSEMNVSTLELGDSALYLCASSLAVGSRDTIYFGEGSWLTVV.

This clone turned up a few times. The V call is TRBV7-8, the J call TRBJ1-5; D unclear. Per germline, CDR1 SGHVS and CDR2 FQNEAQ. V lost 3 bases and J 1 base, leaving 4 bases between the germline ends. This CDR3 comprises 13 residues. The CDR3 reads CASSFGSNQPQHF. The CDR3 DNA follows: TGTGCCAGCAGCTTTGGCAGCAATCAGCCCCAGCATTTT.

This clone has a handful of counts. This chain joins TRBV28 and TRBJ2-7; D might be TRBD2 (7 bases). The CDR3 has 13 amino acids. In germline, CDR1 is MDHEN, CDR2 SYDVKM. V lost 10 bases to trimming and J lost 3 bases, with 16 bases between them. The CDR3 DNA is TGTGCCATAAAGAGGGGGGGCAACTACGAGCAGTACTTC. Translating it yields CAIKRGGNYEQYF.

This sequence joins TRBV6-5 and TRBJ1-5; no definite D call. Looked up from germline, CDR1 is MNHEY and CDR2 is SVGAGI. V was shortened by 7 bases and J by 1 base, with 8 bases between the two germline ends. The CDR3 covers 13 residues. The CDR3 region has the DNA TGTGCCAGCACCTCGGGAAGCAATCAGCCCCAGCATTTT. Its protein product is CASTSGSNQPQHF.

The chain combines TRBV30 with TRBJ1-2; TRBD1 matches 7 bases. The V gene end was trimmed by 4 bases and the J gene end by 4 bases; junction bases not matched to a gene: 12. This CDR3 has 15 amino acids. Per the germline V gene, CDR1 is GTSNPN and CDR2 is SVGIG (reference sequence). The CDR3 sequence: CAWNGQDALGYGYTF. The CDR3 nucleotides are TGTGCCTGGAACGGACAGGACGCGCTTGGCTATGGCTACACCTTC.

The chain couples TRBV29-1 to TRBJ2-1; TRBD2 matches at 9 bases. The germline gives CDR1 SQVTM, CDR2 ANQGSEA. V shed 4 bases, J shed 2 bases, and the junction held 12 bases outside the gene matches. The CDR3 totals 17 residues. CDR3 loop: CSVGGGPTSGTYNEQFF. CDR3 nucleotide sequence: TGCAGCGTTGGGGGAGGGCCGACTAGCGGAACCTACAATGAGCAGTTCTTC.

This clone was picked up a small number of times. The genes are TRBV5-1 and TRBJ2-7; TRBD2 agrees at 7 bases. The V and J ends lost 4 bases and 2 bases, in that order; junction bases with no gene match: 9. CDR3 length: 15 amino acids. Germline V CDR1 and CDR2: SGHRS, YFSETQ. The DNA for the CDR3 is TGCGCCAGCAGCGTGTTACCGGGGGGAACCTACGAGCAGTACTTC. Its protein is CASSVLPGGTYEQYF. The full variable domain, completed using reference TRBV5-1 and TRBJ2-7, is KAGVTQTPRYLIKTRGQQVTLSCSPISGHRSVSWYQQTPGQGLQFLFEYFSETQRNKGNFPGRFSGRQFSNSRSEMNVSTLELGDSALYLCASSVLPGGTYEQYFGPGTRLTVT.

The chain has TRBV5-8 and TRBJ1-1; 8 positions agree with TRBD1. J gave up 0 bases and V 2 bases, and 9 bases lay outside the gene matches. Germline CDR1 and CDR2: SGHTS and YDEGEE. The CDR3 runs to 17 residues. CDR3 DNA sequence: TGTGCCAGCAGCTTTTTCCACCGGACAGGGATGAACACTGAAGCTTTCTTT. This codes for CASSFFHRTGMNTEAFF.